This T cell receptor beta chain was profiled in a study of regulatory T cells in long-lasting Graves disease. Whole-study results and caveats: Persistent Graves' patients showed less TCR diversity than newly diagnosed ones. Examination was confined to peripheral blood, excluding thyroid tissue.

This clonotype was found many times. Its antigen is unknown. Building the TCR beta libraries relied on iRepertoire HTBI primers, and CDR3 regions underwent Arm-PCR. TCRdb reprocessed the multiplex PCR reads with MiXCR, giving one entry per CDR3 protein. The sample shows some 440,000 distinct CDR3 sequences, roughly 20% of them seen only once. Germline V gene sequence: CDR1 ENHRY, CDR2 SYGVKD. With V trimmed by 10 bases and J by 14 bases, 18 bases remained unmatched. This CDR3 region has 15 residues. The time point: persistent/refractory GD, antithyroid drugs over 5 years with positive TRAb. Construction of the TCR library relied on RNA isolated from PBMCs.

This rearrangement joins TRBV10-3 to TRBJ1-6; 9 bases align to TRBD1. This clonotype was obtained from a female donor with Graves disease. The sample consisted of peripheral blood mononuclear cells (PBMCs), taken when the disease was refractory, from a patient treated with antithyroid drugs. In DNA, the CDR3 is TGTGCCACATACCGCGGGACAGGGTCAGATAGGTCCCTCCACTTT. It is translated as CATYRGTGSDRSLHF.